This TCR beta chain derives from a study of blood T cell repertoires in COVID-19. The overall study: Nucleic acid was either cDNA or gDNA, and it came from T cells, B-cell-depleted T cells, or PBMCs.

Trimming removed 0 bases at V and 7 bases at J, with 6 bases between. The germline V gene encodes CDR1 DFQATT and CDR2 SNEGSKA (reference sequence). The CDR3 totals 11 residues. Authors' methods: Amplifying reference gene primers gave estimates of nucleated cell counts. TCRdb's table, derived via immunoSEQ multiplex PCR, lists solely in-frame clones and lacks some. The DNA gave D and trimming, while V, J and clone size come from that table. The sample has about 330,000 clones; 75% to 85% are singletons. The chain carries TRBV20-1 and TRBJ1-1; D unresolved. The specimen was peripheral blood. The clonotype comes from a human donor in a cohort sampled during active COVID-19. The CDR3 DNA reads TGCAGTGCTAGAGATCCCGGTGAAGCTTTCTTT. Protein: CSARDPGEAFF.